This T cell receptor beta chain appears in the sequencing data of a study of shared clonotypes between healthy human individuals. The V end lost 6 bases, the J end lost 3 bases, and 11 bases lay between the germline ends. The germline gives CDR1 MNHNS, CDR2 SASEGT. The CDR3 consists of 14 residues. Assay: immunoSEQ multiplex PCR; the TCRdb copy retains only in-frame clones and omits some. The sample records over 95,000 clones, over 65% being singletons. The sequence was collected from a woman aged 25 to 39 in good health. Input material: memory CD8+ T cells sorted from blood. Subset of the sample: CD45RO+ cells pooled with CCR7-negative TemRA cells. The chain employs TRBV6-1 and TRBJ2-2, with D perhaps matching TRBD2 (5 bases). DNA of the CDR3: TGTGCCAGCAGCGGGAACGAAGACACCGGGGAGCTGTTTTTT. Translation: CASSGNEDTGELFF.